This T cell receptor (beta chain) was sequenced in a study of blood T cell repertoires in COVID-19. In the study overall: Sites across the United States, Italy and Spain contributed samples from acute and convalescent COVID-19. From T cells, B-cell-depleted T cells, or PBMCs came the material, which was cDNA or gDNA.

Methods used by the authors: For nucleated cells, counts were estimated from reference gene primer amplification. Using immunoSEQ multiplex PCR, the repertoire was profiled, and TCRdb retains in-frame clones only, with some absent. V, J and clone size are taken as reported in that table, and D and trimming were inferred from the DNA itself. The sample holds over 130,000 clones; approximately 89% are singletons and the top ten take 25% to 30%. The CDR3 totals 11 residues. This sequence was found in a human donor in a cohort sampled during active COVID-19. The sample comprised peripheral blood. The rearrangement joins TRBV21-1 to TRBJ2-1; the table's D call TRBD1 went unverified against the DNA. TRBV21-1 represents a pseudogene. Here the CDR3 reads CASSRAEGEFF. The DNA of the CDR3 is TGTGCCAGCAGCAGGGCGGAAGGGGAGTTCTTC.